Here is one T cell receptor (beta chain) with its context. What it recognizes is unknown. The repertoire was sequenced with immunoSEQ multiplex PCR; TCRdb's copy has only in-frame clones and lacks some. The table records about 140,000 clones, 92% of them present only once. This record comes from a study of T cell responses to AZD1222 COVID-19 vaccine. Overall study findings and caveats: Targets within unmutated variant regions were reportedly found for nearly half of spike-specific TCRs. Only a handful of AZD1222 recipients, several in all, had baseline seropositivity. Spike-specific TCR repertoires showed rising breadth and depth after two AZD1222 doses. The donor cohort was predominantly white British with a female majority, and clonal diversity may have been underestimated.

The CDR3 runs 10 residues. Germline loops: CDR1 SQVTM, CDR2 ANQGSEA. Trimming took 4 bases from V and 7 from J, leaving 7 bases between them. This sequence was found in an adult in good health. The chain couples TRBV29-1 to TRBJ1-2; D ambiguous. This specimen was peripheral blood, taken on day 0 of AZD1222 vaccination. The CDR3 region is CSVGVGGYTF. The CDR3, as DNA: TGCAGCGTTGGGGTGGGTGGCTACACCTTC.